The 20 T cell receptor beta chains below come from one sample, sequenced in a study of cytomegalovirus exposure and HLA in healthy donors. The repertoire was sequenced with immunoSEQ multiplex PCR; TCRdb's copy has only in-frame clones and lacks some. Found here are more than 150,000 clones, more than 75% of them singletons; the top ten hold under 7.5%. The sample was PBMCs. These receptors were taken from a man between 18 and 29 years old in good health and CMV-seropositive.

J is TRBJ1-2 and V is TRBV18; 9 bases agree with TRBD1. The germline V gene encodes CDR1 KGHSH and CDR2 LQKENI. V lost 2 bases and J lost 6; bases outside the gene matches: 10. There are 16 residues in the CDR3. This chain's CDR3 is CASSPVTRDRANGYTF. The CDR3 DNA follows: TGTGCCAGCTCACCAGTAACCCGGGACAGGGCGAATGGCTACACCTTC.

The chain has TRBV6-4 and TRBJ2-7, with 14 bases identical to TRBD2. This CDR3 is 17 amino acids long. Germline V gene sequence: CDR1 MRHNA, CDR2 SNTAGT. V shed 3 bases and J 9 bases; nucleotides not matched to a gene: 13. This CDR3 reads CASSDPGLAGVNSAQYF. The CDR3 nucleotides read TGTGCCAGCAGTGATCCGGGACTAGCGGGAGTAAATTCAGCGCAGTACTTC.

The V and J genes are TRBV28 and TRBJ1-3; D remains ambiguous. The CDR3 is 15 residues long. Germline assignment: CDR1 MDHEN and CDR2 SYDVKM. With 6 bases removed from V and 4 bases from J, the gap between germline ends came to 16 bases. The CDR3 region has the DNA TGTGCCAGCAGAAAAGGCGAGAGAGGCGGAAACACCATATATTTT. Its translation is CASRKGERGGNTIYF.

This chain links TRBV19 with TRBJ1-5; weak D call: TRBD1 (5 bases). Trimming pared 5 bases from V and 0 bases from J, leaving 11 bases between. The CDR3 length is 15 residues. The V gene's germline CDR1 is LNHDA and CDR2 SQIVND (reference sequence). CDR3 protein: CASSLDNYSNQPQHF. The CDR3 nucleotides read TGTGCCAGTAGTCTGGACAATTATAGCAATCAGCCCCAGCATTTT.

In its sample, this clone was seen once. DNA for the CDR3: TGCAGCGTTGACAAGGGGGCCGGGGAGCTGTTTTTT. Translating it yields CSVDKGAGELFF. The chain employs TRBV29-1 and TRBJ2-2, with D possibly matching TRBD1 (6 bases). This CDR3 comprises 12 residues. V shed 3 bases and J shed 6 bases, with 8 bases lying between them. CDR1 and CDR2 (germline): SQVTM, ANQGSEA.

The genes are TRBV7-2 and TRBJ2-3, with 9 bases aligning to TRBD1. Germline CDR1 is SGHTA and CDR2 is FQGNSA. This CDR3 is 15 amino acids long. V lost 1 base and J lost 7; bases outside the gene matches: 6. The CDR3 spells CASSLGGQGSNTQYF. CDR3 coding DNA: TGTGCCAGCAGCTTAGGGGGACAGGGCTCCAATACGCAGTATTTT.

The J gene is TRBJ2-7, the V gene TRBV30; 7 positions agree with TRBD2. The CDR3 sequence is 18 residues long. Germline CDR1 and CDR2: GTSNPN and SVGIG (reference sequence). V was clipped by 4 bases and J by 5 bases; unmatched bases: 23. The CDR3 is CAWIKYPGGLGCLHEQYF. In DNA form, the CDR3 reads TGTGCCTGGATTAAATATCCCGGAGGACTAGGTTGTCTGCACGAGCAGTACTTC.

The chain combines TRBV19 with TRBJ1-5; D unresolved. V was pared by 6 bases and J by 0 bases, with 9 bases between. Germline V lookup: CDR1 LNHDA, CDR2 SQIVND (reference sequence). This CDR3 comprises 14 residues. The CDR3 coding sequence is TGTGCCAGTAGGATGAGAGTTAGCAATCAGCCCCAGCATTTT. Translation: CASRMRVSNQPQHF.

This clone has only one observation. J is TRBJ2-1 and V is TRBV5-1; the D is unclear. V was pared by 1 base and J by 1 base, with 9 bases between. The germline CDR1 and CDR2 sequences are SGHRS and YFSETQ. CDR3 length: 15 residues. CDR3 loop: CASSLSIQSYNEQFF. CDR3 in DNA: TGCGCCAGCAGCTTGTCTATTCAATCCTACAATGAGCAGTTCTTC.

The rearrangement links TRBV6-5 to TRBJ1-2, with TRBD1 identical over 11 bases. V lost 1 base and J lost 6; bases outside the gene matches: 7. Germline CDR1 MNHEY, CDR2 SVGAGI. The CDR3 consists of 16 residues. CDR3 coding DNA: TGTGCCAGCAGTTACTTACCACCGGGACAGGGGGATGGCTACACCTTC. It specifies CASSYLPPGQGDGYTF.

This rearrangement joins TRBV6-5 to TRBJ1-5; D is undetermined. The CDR3 covers 13 residues. Germline V lookup: CDR1 MNHEY, CDR2 SVGAGI. Trimming took 7 bases from V and 4 from J, leaving 11 bases between them. The CDR3, as DNA: TGTGCCAGCATGGCGGGCCCGAATCAGCCCCAGCATTTT. Its translation: CASMAGPNQPQHF.

The CDR3 bases are TGTGCCAGCAGTCCGCGGAAGGGGTCAACTGAAGCTTTCTTT. Protein sequence: CASSPRKGSTEAFF. The rearrangement links TRBV6-5 to TRBJ1-1; maybe TRBD1 (5 bases). V gave up 5 bases and J gave up 5 bases, with 15 bases separating them. This CDR3 has 14 residues. The germline gives CDR1 MNHEY, CDR2 SVGAGI.

The chain employs TRBV7-9 and TRBJ2-1; D is undetermined. The CDR3 sequence is 13 residues long. Per germline, CDR1 SEHNR and CDR2 FQNEAQ (reference sequence). Trimming stripped 0 bases from V and 9 bases from J, with 9 bases between. The CDR3 bases are TGTGCCAGCAGCTTAGCTAGTTCTAGTGAGCAGTTCTTC. Residues: CASSLASSSEQFF. Full variable domain (outside the CDR3, taken from reference TRBV7-9 and TRBJ2-1): DTGVSQNPRHKITKRGQNVTFRCDPISEHNRLYWYRQTLGQGPEFLTYFQNEAQLEKSRLLSDRFSAERPKGSFSTLEIQRTEQGDSAMYLCASSLASSSEQFFGPGTRLTVL.

The chain carries TRBV2 and TRBJ2-3; tentatively, D is TRBD1 (6 bases). This CDR3 comprises 14 residues. V lost 4 bases, J lost 2 bases, and 10 bases lay in between. Germline V lookup: CDR1 SNHLY, CDR2 FYNNEI. The CDR3 sequence is CASSVQGDTDTQYF. Here the CDR3 DNA reads TGTGCCAGCAGTGTACAGGGTGACACAGATACGCAGTATTTT.

V gene TRBV27 combines with J gene TRBJ2-7; 7 bases match TRBD1. Trimming at V came to 4 bases and at J to 7 bases, leaving 13 bases not matched to a gene. The CDR3 spans 15 residues. Germline CDR1 reads MNHEY; CDR2 reads SMNVEV (reference sequence). CDR3 residues: CASSSPGQWLGEQYF. The CDR3 coding sequence is TGTGCCAGCAGTTCACCGGGACAGTGGCTGGGGGAGCAGTACTTC.

CDR3 nucleotides: TGTGCCAGCAGCTCCGAACGGGGAGGGGAGCTGTTTTTT. Amino acid sequence: CASSSERGGELFF. V gene TRBV7-3 combines with J gene TRBJ2-2; a weak D match, TRBD2 (5 bases). The germline V gene encodes CDR1 SGHTA and CDR2 FQGTGA. Trimming pared 4 bases from V and 8 bases from J, leaving 11 bases between. The CDR3 spans 13 residues.

The chain employs TRBV28 and TRBJ1-4, with a possible D match to TRBD1 (5 bases). Germline V gene sequence: CDR1 MDHEN, CDR2 SYDVKM. Trimming removed 2 bases from V and 7 bases from J, with 11 bases in between. This CDR3 has 14 amino acids. CDR3 bases: TGTGCCAGCAGTTTAGGAGGGGTGGGTGAAAAACTGTTTTTT. Amino acids: CASSLGGVGEKLFF.

The rearrangement links TRBV5-1 to TRBJ2-1, with 14 bases fitting TRBD2. The CDR3 has 14 amino acids. The germline CDR1 and CDR2 sequences are SGHRS and YFSETQ. V dropped 4 bases and J dropped 14; count of bases not matched to a gene: 8. CDR3 coding DNA: TGCGCCAGCAGCCTGGGGACTAGCGGGAGTTGGGAGTTCTTC. It codes for CASSLGTSGSWEFF.

The chain is built from TRBV7-2 and TRBJ2-7, with 11 positions matching TRBD1. CDR1 is SGHTA, CDR2 FQGNSA, per germline. CDR3 length equals 15 residues. V lost 5 bases to trimming and J lost 3 bases; unmatched junction nucleotides: 6. This CDR3 reads CASSVRDRGYYEQYF. The CDR3 DNA reads TGTGCCAGCAGCGTCCGGGACAGGGGGTACTACGAGCAGTACTTC. Full variable domain (remainder filled in from reference TRBV7-2 and TRBJ2-7): GAGVSQSPSNKVTEKGKDVELRCDPISGHTALYWYRQSLGQGLEFLIYFQGNSAPDKSGLPSDRFSAERTGGSVSTLTIQRTQQEDSAVYLCASSVRDRGYYEQYFGPGTRLTVT.

The V gene is TRBV10-3, the J gene TRBJ2-1, with 13 bases that match TRBD2. Trimming took 9 bases from V and 10 from J; bases not matched to a gene: 9. Germline V lookup: CDR1 ENHRY, CDR2 SYGVKD. The CDR3 sequence is 14 residues long. The CDR3 sequence is CAISGTSGAMEQFF. In DNA form, the CDR3 reads TGTGCCATTTCCGGGACTAGCGGGGCCATGGAGCAGTTCTTC.